This T cell receptor beta chain was identified during a study of cytomegalovirus exposure and HLA in healthy donors. Sequencing was performed with immunoSEQ multiplex PCR; in TCRdb, only in-frame clones are kept and a portion is missing. The data hold 130,000 or so clones, with over 65% observed a single time. CDR1 and CDR2 (germline): SGHNT, YYREEE (reference sequence). This CDR3 is 13 amino acids long. V lost 8 bases and J 1 base, leaving 12 bases between the germline ends. The source of this sequence is a woman aged 25 to 39 in good health and CMV-seronegative. This chain uses TRBV5-4 with TRBJ1-2; unclear D gene. Sequenced sample: PBMCs. DNA of the CDR3: TGTGCCAGACCTATCGACTTTAACTATGGCTACACCTTC. This encodes CARPIDFNYGYTF. Combining the CDR3 with reference TRBV5-4 and TRBJ1-2 gives the whole variable domain ETGVTQSPTHLIKTRGQQVTLRCSSQSGHNTVSWYQQALGQGPQFIFQYYREEENGRGNFPPRFSGLQFPNYSSELNVNALELDDSALYLCARPIDFNYGYTFGSGTRLTVV.